What follows are 28 T cell receptor beta chains derived from one specimen sequenced in a study of T-cell memory formation after mild COVID-19. In TCRdb, the 5' RACE reads were re-called with MiXCR into one record per CDR3 protein. The sample has 65,000 to 95,000 distinct CDR3 sequences; roughly 13% are singletons. The specimen sequenced was PBMCs or a T cell subset sorted from them (not recorded which). The receptors here all came from a man aged 18-30 years who had mild COVID-19 (a few samples of this study predate the infection). Cell type and time point are not known.

This clonotype was seen ten or more times. The V call is TRBV12-3 or TRBV12-4, the J call TRBJ1-1; weak D call: TRBD1 (5 bases). V dropped 3 bases and J dropped 8 bases, with 10 bases sitting between them. The CDR3 has 12 residues. Written as DNA, the CDR3 is TGTGCCAGCAGTTTTACCAGGGCCGAAGCTTTCTTT. Translated: CASSFTRAEAFF.

This clonotype was seen a few times. This chain connects TRBV29-1 to TRBJ2-5, with TRBD1 matching over 7 bases. This CDR3 has 12 residues. Germline assignment: CDR1 SQVTM and CDR2 ANQGSEA. The junction had 7 bases not matched to a gene; V was cut back by 7 bases and J by 5 bases. The CDR3, as DNA: TGCAGCGGCTGGGACAGTGGGGAGACCCAGTACTTC. Translation gives CSGWDSGETQYF.

The gene calls are TRBV4-3 and TRBJ1-5; 7 bases align to TRBD1. Losses at the gene ends were 0 bases for V and 0 bases for J; bases not matched to a gene: 2. CDR1 and CDR2 (germline): LGHNA, YSLEER. The CDR3 has 16 amino acids. CDR3 amino acids: CASSQDQGGSNQPQHF. The CDR3 nucleotides read TGCGCCAGCAGCCAAGATCAGGGGGGTAGCAATCAGCCCCAGCATTTT.

The rearrangement uses TRBV4-2 and TRBJ2-1; 9 bases agree with TRBD2. This CDR3 spans 17 amino acids. Germline V CDR1 and CDR2: LGHNA, YNFKEQ. Trimming cost V 0 bases and J 1 base; bases outside gene matches: 4. In nucleotides, the CDR3 is TGTGCCAGCAGCCAAGAGGGAGCGGGGGGTTCCTACAATGAGCAGTTCTTC. Protein sequence: CASSQEGAGGSYNEQFF.

The rearrangement uses TRBV4-1 and TRBJ2-7; 9 bases align to TRBD1. The CDR3 spans 15 residues. V trimming: 4 bases; J trimming: 5 bases; junction bases outside the gene matches: 9. Germline V gene sequence: CDR1 MGHRA, CDR2 YSYEKL. This CDR3 reads CASSLRDRATHEQYF. DNA for the CDR3: TGCGCCAGCAGCCTCCGGGACAGGGCCACCCACGAGCAGTACTTC.

This clonotype was detected many times. The chain has TRBV7-6 and TRBJ2-2; D may be TRBD2 (6 bases). V dropped 1 base and J dropped 2 bases, with 11 bases sitting between them. Germline CDR1 reads SGHVS; CDR2 reads FNYEAQ. CDR3 length equals 16 residues. CDR3 DNA: TGTGCCAGCAGCTTAGTCGGGGGACCCAACACCGGGGAGCTGTTTTTT. Amino acids: CASSLVGGPNTGELFF.

The CDR3, as DNA: TGTGCCAGCAGTTACCGGTCGGCAGGTAATTGGCCTGGGGCCAACGTCCTGACTTTC. This codes for CASSYRSAGNWPGANVLTF. V is TRBV6-5 and J is TRBJ2-6; D not certain. V was cut by 2 bases and J by 2 bases, with 19 bases left in between. The germline V gene encodes CDR1 MNHEY and CDR2 SVGAGI. This CDR3 comprises 19 residues.

The chain has TRBV4-1 and TRBJ2-2, with D unclear. Germline CDR1 is MGHRA and CDR2 is YSYEKL. CDR3 length: 13 residues. V was pared by 5 bases and J by 6 bases, with 10 bases between. The CDR3 region has the DNA TGCGCCAGCAGCTCCCAACCTTCCGGGGAGCTGTTTTTT. Its translation: CASSSQPSGELFF.

This clonotype showed up just a few times. V usage is TRBV24-1 and J usage is TRBJ2-4, with 12 positions matching TRBD2. With V trimmed by 3 bases and J by 0 bases, 14 bases remained unmatched. In germline, CDR1 is KGHDR, CDR2 SFDVKD. This CDR3 region has 21 residues. The CDR3 sequence is CATSDHFRLAGEFLAKNIQYF. The CDR3 nucleotides read TGTGCCACCAGTGATCACTTCCGACTAGCGGGGGAATTCCTAGCCAAAAACATTCAGTACTTC.

This clonotype was seen only a few times. The chain employs TRBV10-3 and TRBJ2-2; 7 bases agree with TRBD2. Germline CDR1 ENHRY, CDR2 SYGVKD. The V and J ends lost 4 bases and 9 bases, in that order; junction bases with no gene match: 2. CDR3 length: 12 residues. CDR3 DNA sequence: TGTGCCATCAGTGGGGAGGGACGGGAGCTGTTTTTT. Translated: CAISGEGRELFF.

This clonotype was picked up a small number of times. The rearrangement uses TRBV12-3 or TRBV12-4 and TRBJ1-5; D possibly corresponds to TRBD1 (5 bases). The germline V and J ends were trimmed by 7 bases and 6 bases, with 10 bases remaining between them. This CDR3 contains 12 residues. The CDR3 nucleotides read TGTGCCAGCATAGGGGATACTCAGCCCCAGCATTTT. Encoded protein: CASIGDTQPQHF.

This sequence joins TRBV4-1 and TRBJ2-3, with a tentative D call TRBD2 (6 bases). The length of the CDR3 is 15 residues. The V gene lost 4 bases and the J gene lost 1 base, with 12 bases spanning the gap. Germline loops: CDR1 MGHRA, CDR2 YSYEKL. CDR3 nucleotide sequence: TGCGCCAGCAGCCCCGGGGGAGGCGGCACAGATACGCAGTATTTT. This translates into CASSPGGGGTDTQYF.

The V and J genes are TRBV29-1 and TRBJ2-7, with D possibly matching TRBD2 (5 bases). There are 12 residues in the CDR3. Deletions cut 3 bases from V and 3 bases from J, with 9 bases between. Germline assignment: CDR1 SQVTM and CDR2 ANQGSEA. The CDR3 loop reads CSVELRDYEQYF. CDR3 DNA sequence: TGCAGCGTTGAGCTTCGGGACTACGAGCAGTACTTC.

This clonotype was counted many times. This sequence joins TRBV6-2 or TRBV6-3 and TRBJ2-7, with D perhaps matching TRBD1 (7 bases). Germline V gene sequence: CDR1 MNHEY, CDR2 SVGEGT. This CDR3 has 13 amino acids. The V and J ends lost 8 bases and 2 bases respectively, with 13 bases between them. The CDR3 DNA reads TGTGCCAGCGGGGGGACAGTGGCCTACGAGCAGTACTTC. Translation: CASGGTVAYEQYF.

The rearrangement uses TRBV6-5 and TRBJ2-7; 7 nucleotides match TRBD1. V was clipped by 5 bases and J by 7 bases; unmatched bases: 8. CDR1 is MNHEY and CDR2 is SVGAGI in the germline V gene. The CDR3 totals 13 residues. The CDR3 DNA sequence: TGTGCCAGCAGTGACAGGGTTCCGGGGGAGCAGTACTTC. It encodes CASSDRVPGEQYF.

This clonotype was seen only a few times. This sequence joins TRBV5-1 and TRBJ1-2, with D possibly matching TRBD1 (5 bases). This CDR3 has 12 amino acids. V was trimmed by 5 bases and J by 3 bases, leaving 8 bases between them. Germline V gives CDR1 SGHRS, CDR2 YFSETQ. The CDR3 loop is CASRRGDYGYTF. CDR3 bases: TGCGCCAGCAGAAGGGGCGACTATGGCTACACCTTC.

The chain links TRBV11-1 to TRBJ2-7; D might be TRBD1 (5 bases). There are 14 residues in the CDR3. Trimming removed 2 bases from V and 3 bases from J, with 11 bases in between. The germline gives CDR1 SGHAT, CDR2 FQDESV (reference sequence). The CDR3 sequence: CASSLSQGGYEQYF. CDR3 in DNA: TGTGCCAGCAGCTTAAGCCAGGGTGGCTACGAGCAGTACTTC.

This clonotype was seen many times. V and J are TRBV5-1 and TRBJ2-5, with no clear D. The CDR3 has 18 residues. Germline CDR1 reads SGHRS; CDR2 reads YFSETQ. Trimming cost V 4 bases and J 5 bases, with 27 bases left between them. CDR3 amino acids: CASSAPTRLIPLQETQYF. Written as DNA, the CDR3 is TGCGCCAGCAGCGCACCCACCCGATTAATTCCACTCCAGGAGACCCAGTACTTC.

This clonotype showed up many times. V and J are TRBV7-9 and TRBJ2-2; D is possibly TRBD1 (5 bases). V lost 6 bases and J 10 bases, leaving 12 bases between the germline ends. The CDR3 has 12 residues. Germline lookup yields CDR1 SEHNR and CDR2 FQNEAQ (reference sequence). Written as DNA, the CDR3 is TGTGCCAGCAGTCAAGGGGCACAGGAGCTGTTTTTT. It codes for CASSQGAQELFF.

CDR3 bases: TGTGCCAGTAGTCCTCGGACAGGGGATTACGAGCAGTACTTC. Its translation is CASSPRTGDYEQYF. The rearrangement links TRBV19 to TRBJ2-7, with TRBD1 matching 9 bases. J gave up 4 bases and V 5 bases, and 6 bases lay outside the gene matches. The CDR3 is 14 residues long. Germline CDR1 LNHDA, CDR2 SQIVND (reference sequence). The variable domain in full, with the rest retrieved from reference TRBV19 and TRBJ2-7, is DGGITQSPKYLFRKEGQNVTLSCEQNLNHDAMYWYRQDPGQGLRLIYYSQIVNDFQKGDIAEGYSVSREKKESFPLTVTSAQKNPTAFYLCASSPRTGDYEQYFGPGTRLTVT.

This clonotype was picked up many times. The J gene is TRBJ2-1, the V gene TRBV5-6, with 12 bases that match TRBD1. Per germline, CDR1 SGHDT and CDR2 YYEEEE. V lost 3 bases to trimming and J lost 8 bases; unmatched junction nucleotides: 6. The length of the CDR3 is 15 residues. The CDR3 protein is CASSWGTGGFYEQFF. CDR3 nucleotide sequence: TGTGCCAGCAGCTGGGGGACAGGGGGCTTTTATGAGCAGTTCTTC.

This clonotype occurred many times. The J gene is TRBJ2-7, the V gene TRBV7-8, with TRBD1 matching over 7 bases. The CDR3 spans 14 residues. Germline CDR1 is SGHVS and CDR2 is FQNEAQ. With V trimmed by 8 bases and J by 2 bases, 9 bases remained unmatched. The CDR3 DNA reads as TGTGCCAGCCAGGGGGACAGCGCAACCTACGAGCAGTACTTC. Its translation is CASQGDSATYEQYF.

This clonotype was seen more than once but under ten times. This chain connects TRBV27 to TRBJ2-7; no clear D gene. The germline V and J ends were trimmed by 3 bases and 1 base, with 7 bases remaining between them. The CDR3 loop spans 13 amino acids. Germline V gene lookup returns CDR1 MNHEY and CDR2 SMNVEV (reference sequence). The CDR3 sequence is CASSFRQSYEQYF. The CDR3 nucleotides are TGTGCCAGCAGTTTTCGTCAGTCCTACGAGCAGTACTTC.

This clonotype was picked up a small number of times. CDR3 region: CASRLRIYEQYV. The CDR3 DNA is TGTGCCAGCAGATTAAGGATCTACGAGCAGTACGTC. The rearrangement joins TRBV7-9 to TRBJ2-7; D ambiguous. Looked up from germline, CDR1 is SEHNR and CDR2 is FQNEAQ (reference sequence). The CDR3 length is 12 residues. Trimming took 6 bases from V and 3 from J, leaving 9 bases between them.

This chain uses TRBV6-4 with TRBJ2-7; tentatively, D is TRBD2 (5 bases). Germline V gene lookup returns CDR1 MRHNA and CDR2 SNTAGT. The CDR3 runs 18 residues. The germline V and J ends were trimmed by 9 bases and 2 bases, with 29 bases remaining between them. The CDR3 protein is CASAQQPTPPGLTYEQYV. For the CDR3, the DNA is TGTGCCAGTGCTCAACAGCCAACACCGCCGGGGTTGACCTACGAGCAGTACGTC.

This clonotype was observed a single time. CDR3 sequence (DNA): TGTGCCAGCAGTTGCTATGGGACCGGGGAGCTGTTTTTT. It is translated as CASSCYGTGELFF. This rearrangement joins TRBV6-6 to TRBJ2-2; D is unclear. This CDR3 has 13 amino acids. Trimming left V 4 bases short and J 5 bases short, with 8 bases between. Germline V gene lookup returns CDR1 MNHNY and CDR2 SVGAGI (reference sequence).

The gene calls are TRBV20-1 and TRBJ2-3; D gene ambiguous. Per germline, CDR1 DFQATT and CDR2 SNEGSKA (reference sequence). Trimming stripped 3 bases from V and 2 bases from J, with 9 bases between. The CDR3 is 13 residues long. CDR3 DNA: TGCAGTGCTAGGAGACGGAACACAGATACGCAGTATTTT. Protein sequence: CSARRRNTDTQYF.

V usage is TRBV9 and J usage is TRBJ1-1; TRBD1 is a possible D gene (5 bases). V dropped 3 bases and J dropped 9 bases, with 15 bases sitting between them. The CDR3 length is 13 residues. Germline V gene data show CDR1 as SGDLS and CDR2 as YYNGEE. The CDR3 DNA reads TGTGCCAGCAGCGGAGGCCAGGGATCGAAAGCTTTCTTT. This sequence encodes CASSGGQGSKAFF. The full variable domain, in which reference TRBV9 and TRBJ1-1 provide the parts outside the CDR3, is DSGVTQTPKHLITATGQRVTLRCSPRSGDLSVYWYQQSLDQGLQFLIQYYNGEERAKGNILERFSAQQFPDLHSELNLSSLELGDSALYFCASSGGQGSKAFFGQGTRLTVV.